The T cell receptor (beta chain) under discussion was sequenced for a study of early T cells in non-severe SARS-CoV-2 infection (dated by TCRdb to about 2021). Turning to the overall study: Because TCR sequencing relied on bulk RNA taken from unsorted whole blood, pairing of alpha and beta chains was not possible. Broad study findings and their caveats: VDJdb matching was skewed toward anti-spike CD8 responses and likely underestimated virus-specific expansions by missing private and CD4 specificities.

This clonotype appeared many times. The antigen it binds to is not known. Per-nucleotide qualities are absent, and no much larger clonotype sits a single base away. The library was made by 5' RACE. These reads were obtained on a NextSeq 500. To correct for sequencing error and PCR bias, the TCR library protocol tagged individual cDNA molecules with unique molecular identifiers. Sequencing covered both TCR alpha and beta chains, and within each sample the abundances of alpha and beta sequences were tightly co-correlated. As for the authors' bioinformatics: Decombinator V4 was used to annotate TCR sequences for V gene, J gene and CDR3. TCRs were defined as expanded if a significant change between any two time points was detected under a Poisson model with p below 0.0001. TCR abundances were normalised to the total number of TCRs sequenced per sample and were expressed as counts per million. VDJdb, accessed on 1 November 2021, was searched for TCRs annotated for CMV, EBV and SARS-CoV-2, and TCRs annotated for more than one antigen were excluded. TCRdb itself trimmed the public reads at Q25 with fastp, ran MiXCR and retained productive beta chains. Each entry is one CDR3 protein sequence, shown with its most common DNA and genes. TCRdb's processing, not the study's, gives the V and J calls here. In all, the sample holds tens of thousands of distinct CDR3 sequences, and roughly 5.4% of those were seen once. Clones ranked in the top ten supply about 27% of the sample.

The study was a case-control design nested within a healthcare worker cohort in London, UK, with weekly nasopharyngeal swab PCR tests and blood sampling. Healthcare workers were enrolled in the week of the UK lockdown, from 23 to 31 March 2020, and were followed every week for up to roughly 15 weeks. The sequenced sample consisted of whole blood. This clonotype originated in an adult who was a healthcare worker with PCR-confirmed SARS-CoV-2 infection or an uninfected control (not recorded which).

The nucleotide sequence reads as follows: TGTGCCAGCAGCTTAGACGGGGGGGCCGCCGAGCAGTACTTC. Its translation reads: CASSLDGGAAEQYF. Here the chain combines TRBV7-2 and TRBJ2-7; the central 8 bases match TRBD2. For this chain, trimming is 1 base at the V end and 6 bases at the J end, and the number of junction bases without a gene match is 5. In the germline V gene, CDR1 corresponds to SGHTA and CDR2 to FQGNSA. The CDR3 covers 14 residues, taking in both the cysteine and the phenylalanine. The CDR3 DNA has 42 bases and is translated from base 1. Full variable domain (CDR3 extended with the reference TRBV7-2 and TRBJ2-7 proteins): GAGVSQSPSNKVTEKGKDVELRCDPISGHTALYWYRQSLGQGLEFLIYFQGNSAPDKSGLPSDRFSAERTGGSVSTLTIQRTQQEDSAVYLCASSLDGGAAEQYFGPGTRLTVT.